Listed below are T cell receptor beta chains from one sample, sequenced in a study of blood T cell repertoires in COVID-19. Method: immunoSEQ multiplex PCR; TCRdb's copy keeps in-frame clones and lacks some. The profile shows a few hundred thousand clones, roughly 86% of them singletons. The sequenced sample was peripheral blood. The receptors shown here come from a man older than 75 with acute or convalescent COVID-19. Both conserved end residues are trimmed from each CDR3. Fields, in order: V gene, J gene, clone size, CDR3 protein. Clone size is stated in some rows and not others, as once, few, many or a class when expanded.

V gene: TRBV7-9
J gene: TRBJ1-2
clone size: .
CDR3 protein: ASSLEFGGTT

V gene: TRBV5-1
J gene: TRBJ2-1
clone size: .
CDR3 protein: ASSPTGGRVVNEQF

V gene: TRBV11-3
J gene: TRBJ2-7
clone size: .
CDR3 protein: ASSLYGTSYEQY

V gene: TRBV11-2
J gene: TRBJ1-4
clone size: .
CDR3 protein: ASSLDSRGVEKLF

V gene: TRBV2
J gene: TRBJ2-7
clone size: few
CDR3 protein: ASRTAYEQY

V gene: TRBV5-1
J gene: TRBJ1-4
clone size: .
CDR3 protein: ASSFGTGGNGKLF

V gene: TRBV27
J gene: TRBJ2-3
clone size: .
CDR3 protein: ASSHQTGSTDTQY

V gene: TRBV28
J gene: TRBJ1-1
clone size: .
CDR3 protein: ASSLLEGGIAEAF

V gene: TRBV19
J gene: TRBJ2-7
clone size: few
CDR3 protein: ASSIRSGGPYEQY

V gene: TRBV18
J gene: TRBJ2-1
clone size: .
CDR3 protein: ASSPAGGGYNEQF

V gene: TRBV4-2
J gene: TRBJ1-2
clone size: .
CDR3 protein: ASSQEATGLYGYT

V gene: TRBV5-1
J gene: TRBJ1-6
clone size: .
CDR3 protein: ASSSGLLGGNSPLH

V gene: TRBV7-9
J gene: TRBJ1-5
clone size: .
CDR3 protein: ASSLGSAGNQPQH

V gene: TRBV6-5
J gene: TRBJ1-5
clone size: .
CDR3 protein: ASSQDRSNQPQH

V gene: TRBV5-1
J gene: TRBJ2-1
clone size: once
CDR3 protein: ASSTAGTSENEQF

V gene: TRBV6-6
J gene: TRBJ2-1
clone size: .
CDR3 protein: ASSYLGGDSYNEQF

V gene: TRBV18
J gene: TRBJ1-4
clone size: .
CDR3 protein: ASSQSRAYNEKLF

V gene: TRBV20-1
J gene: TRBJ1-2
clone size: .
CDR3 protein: SASSPGGGSGYT

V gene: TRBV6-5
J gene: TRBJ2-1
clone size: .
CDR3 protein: ASSPKTSGDNEQF

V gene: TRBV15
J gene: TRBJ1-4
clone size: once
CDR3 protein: ATSTPGQGNEKLF

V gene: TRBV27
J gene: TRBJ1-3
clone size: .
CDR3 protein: ASSPQGASGNTIY

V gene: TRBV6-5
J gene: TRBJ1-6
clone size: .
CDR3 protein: ASKGLSGSPLH

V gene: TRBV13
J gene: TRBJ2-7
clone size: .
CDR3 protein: ASSPGLAGGGEQY

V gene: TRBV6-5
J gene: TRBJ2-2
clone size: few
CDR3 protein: ASRAGTVYTGELF

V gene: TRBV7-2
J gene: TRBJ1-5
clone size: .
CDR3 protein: ASSLGRENQPQH

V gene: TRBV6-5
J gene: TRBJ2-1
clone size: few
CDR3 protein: ASSSSSGGPHEEF

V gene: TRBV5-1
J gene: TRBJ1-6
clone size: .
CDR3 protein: ASSLDGLSNSPLH

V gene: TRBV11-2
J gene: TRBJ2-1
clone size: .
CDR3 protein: ASSPGGLEQF

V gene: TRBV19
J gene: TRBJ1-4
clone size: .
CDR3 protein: ASSNTGPNEKLF

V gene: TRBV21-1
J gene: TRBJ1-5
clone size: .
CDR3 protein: ASSKERDQIGRDDGNSNQPQH

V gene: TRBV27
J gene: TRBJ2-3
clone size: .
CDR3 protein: ASSPGVLSTDTQY

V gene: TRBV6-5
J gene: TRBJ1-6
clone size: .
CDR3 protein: ASLPTGDSSPLH

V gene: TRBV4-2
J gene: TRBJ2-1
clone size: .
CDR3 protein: ASSQDLEANNEQF

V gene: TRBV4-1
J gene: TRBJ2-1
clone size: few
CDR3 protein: ASSQEPAGAYNEQF

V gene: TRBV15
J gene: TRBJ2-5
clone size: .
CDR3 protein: ATSRDLGHYQETQY

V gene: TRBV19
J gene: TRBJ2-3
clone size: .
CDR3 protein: ASRLGLAASSGTDTQY

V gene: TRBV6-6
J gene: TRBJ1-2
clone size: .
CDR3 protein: ASSPYRGHNYGYT

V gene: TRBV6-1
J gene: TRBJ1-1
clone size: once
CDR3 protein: ASSEMRPNTEAF

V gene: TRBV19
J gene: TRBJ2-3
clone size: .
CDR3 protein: ASSIGGLYTDTQY

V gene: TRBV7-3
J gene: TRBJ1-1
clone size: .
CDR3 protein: ASSYQGGVDTEAF

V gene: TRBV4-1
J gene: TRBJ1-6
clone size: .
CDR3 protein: ASSQDTGNSPLH

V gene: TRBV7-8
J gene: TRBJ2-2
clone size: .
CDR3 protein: ASSLRDRGWPGELF

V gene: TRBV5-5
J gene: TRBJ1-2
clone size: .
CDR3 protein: ASSLRTGDYGYT

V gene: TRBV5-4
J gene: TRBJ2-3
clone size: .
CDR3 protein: ASSPSGSIDTQY

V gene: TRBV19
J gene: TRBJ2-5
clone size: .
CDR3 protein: ASSIRTGSQETQY

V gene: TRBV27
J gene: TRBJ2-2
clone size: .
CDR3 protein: APPDRHTGELF

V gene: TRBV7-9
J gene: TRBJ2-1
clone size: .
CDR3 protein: ASSLWVGEIEQF

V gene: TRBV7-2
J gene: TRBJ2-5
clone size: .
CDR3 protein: ASSPLLRTSGEETQY

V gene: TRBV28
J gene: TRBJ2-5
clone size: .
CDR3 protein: ASSSEDVETQY

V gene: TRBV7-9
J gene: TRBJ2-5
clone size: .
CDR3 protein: ASSPRLAGPQETQY